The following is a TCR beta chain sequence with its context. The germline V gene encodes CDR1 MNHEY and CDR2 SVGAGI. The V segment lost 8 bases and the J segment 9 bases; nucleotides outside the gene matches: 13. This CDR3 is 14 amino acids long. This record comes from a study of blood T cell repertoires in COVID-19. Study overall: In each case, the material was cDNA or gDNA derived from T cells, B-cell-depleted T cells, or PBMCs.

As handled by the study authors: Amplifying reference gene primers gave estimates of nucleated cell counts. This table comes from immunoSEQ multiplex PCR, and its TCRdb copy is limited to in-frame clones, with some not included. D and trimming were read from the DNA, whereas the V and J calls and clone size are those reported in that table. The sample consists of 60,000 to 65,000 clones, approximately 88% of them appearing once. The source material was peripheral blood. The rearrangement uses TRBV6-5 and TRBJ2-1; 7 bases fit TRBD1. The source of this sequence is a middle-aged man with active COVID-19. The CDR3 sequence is CASLLEQGYSEQFF. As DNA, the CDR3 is TGTGCCAGCTTGCTGGAACAGGGGTATTCTGAGCAGTTCTTC.